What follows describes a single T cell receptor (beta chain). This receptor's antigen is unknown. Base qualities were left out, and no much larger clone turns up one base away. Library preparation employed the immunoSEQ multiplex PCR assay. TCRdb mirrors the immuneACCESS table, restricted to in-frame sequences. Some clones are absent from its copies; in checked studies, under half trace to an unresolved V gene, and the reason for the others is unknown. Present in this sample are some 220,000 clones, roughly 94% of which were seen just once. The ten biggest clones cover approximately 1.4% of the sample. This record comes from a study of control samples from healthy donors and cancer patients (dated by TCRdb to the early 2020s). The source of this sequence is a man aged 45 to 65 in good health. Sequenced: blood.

The CDR3 sequence is CASSLRGRALEAFF. The DNA sequence is as follows: TGTGCCAGCAGCTTAAGGGGCAGGGCGCTTGAAGCTTTCTTT. This sequence uses TRBV7-2 and TRBJ1-1; the D segment could be TRBD1, given 5 matching bases. The CDR3 goes from the cysteine to the phenylalanine over 14 residues. Solely the CDR3 DNA is kept, with 42 bases framed from the first base. Looking up the germline V gene yields CDR1 SGHTA and CDR2 FQGNSA. Trimming at the junction amounts to 2 bases on V and 7 bases on J, and the germline ends lie 14 bases apart.